These 5 T cell receptor beta chains share one sample of origin, sequenced in a study of read filtering for tumor transcriptome and immune sequencing. From around 440 ng of RNA, a library with molecular barcoded alpha/delta and beta/gamma adaptors was made. TCRdb re-called the reads with MiXCR, one entry per CDR3 protein. This sample carries 20,000 to 25,000 distinct CDR3 sequences, about 20% of them seen once, and the ten largest clones take around a sixth. What was sequenced was a population of CD138-negative cells sorted from bone marrow. These receptors were taken from a donor over 35 with multiple myeloma.

In this sample, this clonotype turned up many times. The rearrangement uses TRBV2 and TRBJ2-1; D not resolved. The germline V and J ends were trimmed by 6 bases and 6 bases, with 15 bases remaining between them. The length of the CDR3 is 14 residues. Germline loops: CDR1 SNHLY, CDR2 FYNNEI. The CDR3 loop is CASSIETRVNEQFF. CDR3 sequence (DNA): TGTGCCAGCAGCATAGAGACCCGAGTCAATGAGCAGTTCTTC.

This clonotype was counted many times. The chain has TRBV7-2 and TRBJ2-1; 9 positions agree with TRBD2. Germline CDR1 is SGHTA and CDR2 is FQGNSA. The CDR3 loop spans 16 amino acids. J gave up 2 bases and V 3 bases, and 5 bases lay outside the gene matches. The CDR3: CASSFSAGGTYNEQFF. In nucleotides, the CDR3 is TGTGCCAGCAGCTTCTCGGCGGGAGGGACCTACAATGAGCAGTTCTTC.

For this clonotype: The junction differs from germline at one of its ends, possibly a read error. This chain connects TRBV20-1 to TRBJ2-5; TRBD2 might be the D (5 bases). CDR1 DFQATT and CDR2 SNEGSKA come from the germline V gene (reference sequence). The CDR3 contains 15 residues. The CDR3, as DNA: TGCGGTGCTGGGGAAGAGGGTGGTTTGCGAGAGACCCAGCACTTC. This gives the protein CGAGEEGGLRETQHF.

Ten or more counts support this clonotype. This chain joins TRBV3-1 and TRBJ2-1, with 10 bases that match TRBD2. Germline V gene sequence: CDR1 LGHDT, CDR2 YNNKEL (reference sequence). V dropped 1 base and J dropped 1; count of bases not matched to a gene: 13. The CDR3 spans 20 residues. DNA of the CDR3: TGTGCCAGCAGCCAAGTAATAGCGGGAGGCCTCACCCAATCCTACAATGAGCAGTTCTTC. This codes for CASSQVIAGGLTQSYNEQFF.

This clonotype was counted many times. This chain joins TRBV12-3 or TRBV12-4 and TRBJ2-7, with D tentatively TRBD2 (6 bases). CDR3 length: 16 amino acids. Between the trimmed V and J ends, which lost 0 bases and 4 bases, there was a span of 16 bases. The CDR3 is CASSLATGTFTYEQYF. The CDR3 bases are TGTGCCAGCAGTTTAGCGACCGGGACTTTCACGTACGAGCAGTACTTC.